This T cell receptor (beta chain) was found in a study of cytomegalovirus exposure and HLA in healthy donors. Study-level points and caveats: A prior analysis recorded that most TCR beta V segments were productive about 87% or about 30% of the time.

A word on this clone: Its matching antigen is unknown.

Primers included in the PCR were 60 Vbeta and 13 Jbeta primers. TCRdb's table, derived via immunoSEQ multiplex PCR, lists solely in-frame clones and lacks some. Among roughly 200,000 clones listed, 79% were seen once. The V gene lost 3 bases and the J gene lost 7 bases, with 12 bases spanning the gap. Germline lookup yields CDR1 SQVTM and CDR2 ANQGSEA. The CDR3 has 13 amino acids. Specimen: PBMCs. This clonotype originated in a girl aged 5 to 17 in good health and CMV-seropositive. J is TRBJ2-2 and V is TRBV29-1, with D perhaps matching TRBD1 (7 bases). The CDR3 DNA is TGCAGCGTTGACCGGCAGGGGGGCGGGGAGCTGTTTTTT. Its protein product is CSVDRQGGGELFF.